Below, one TCR beta chain is given with its context. Its antigen is not yet known. No base quality information exists; no much larger clone differs at one position. The data are from a study of blood T cell repertoires in COVID-19 (dated by TCRdb to the early 2020s). About the investigation overall: The collaborator samples originated in the United States, Italy and Spain and spanned the acute and convalescent phases of COVID-19. The material from the prospective study consisted of cDNA or gDNA derived from T cells, B-cell-depleted T cells, or PBMCs. Deeply sampled blood TCRbeta repertoires from subjects exposed to, actively infected with, or recovered from COVID-19 were included in the dataset. A freely available public database, intended as a resource for researchers studying the immune response to SARS-CoV-2, is where the repertoires were released. The samples were drawn from two sources: the first 160 participants of the ongoing ImmuneRACE study, and 1,200 or so subjects contributed by 6 global collaborators. A de-identified subject ID, COVID-19 status, age in years and sex were almost always included in the sample metadata. Where available, HLA class I and class II types were taken from metadata supplied by the sample provider and were not determined by assay-based typing.

TCRbeta CDR3 regions were amplified from genomic DNA by means of the immunoSEQ Assay, a bias-controlled multiplex PCR. The original pipeline was this. The number of nucleated cells in each sample was estimated from the amplification of reference gene primers within the assay. Sequence reads were collapsed and filtered to measure the absolute abundance of every unique TCRbeta CDR3 rearrangement. For each sample, productive Simpson clonality was calculated as the square root of Simpson's diversity index across productive rearrangements. TCRdb limited this immuneACCESS table to in-frame rearrangements with V and J called. A share of clones is missing; checked studies link under half to unresolved V genes, and the rest is unexplained. V and J calls and clone size come straight from that table; D and trimming were deduced from the DNA. Recorded for this sample are 150,000 to 200,000 clones; 86% of them occurred a single time. The top ten hold approximately 11% of the sample.

One collaborating source in Seattle enrolled patients during active infection and followed them longitudinally through the course of disease. Whole blood was collected in K2EDTA tubes by collaborating institutions according to the institutions' own protocols. Collaborator samples were shipped for TCRbeta analysis as frozen whole blood, isolated PBMCs, or DNA extracted from either sample type. What the research found in general, with its limitations: Clinical and demographic metadata were provided uncurated, with the amount varying by source and participant.

The receptor's source is a woman in her fifties or sixties with COVID-19, enrolled during active disease. Sequences were obtained from peripheral blood.

The DNA sequence is as follows: TGTGCCACCAGCAGAGGAGAGGCCAGGGGAAGCTATGGCTACACCTTC. Translated, this gives CATSRGEARGSYGYTF. Recombination linked TRBV15 to TRBJ1-2, with TRBD1 tentatively as D gene (6 bases match). Including cysteine and phenylalanine, the CDR3 has 16 amino acids. Only the CDR3 region is kept as DNA, spanning 48 bases read in frame from base 1. CDR1 and CDR2, per the germline V gene (reference sequence), are LNHNV and YYDKDF. V loses 1 base, J loses 4 bases, and the germline ends lie 16 bases apart.